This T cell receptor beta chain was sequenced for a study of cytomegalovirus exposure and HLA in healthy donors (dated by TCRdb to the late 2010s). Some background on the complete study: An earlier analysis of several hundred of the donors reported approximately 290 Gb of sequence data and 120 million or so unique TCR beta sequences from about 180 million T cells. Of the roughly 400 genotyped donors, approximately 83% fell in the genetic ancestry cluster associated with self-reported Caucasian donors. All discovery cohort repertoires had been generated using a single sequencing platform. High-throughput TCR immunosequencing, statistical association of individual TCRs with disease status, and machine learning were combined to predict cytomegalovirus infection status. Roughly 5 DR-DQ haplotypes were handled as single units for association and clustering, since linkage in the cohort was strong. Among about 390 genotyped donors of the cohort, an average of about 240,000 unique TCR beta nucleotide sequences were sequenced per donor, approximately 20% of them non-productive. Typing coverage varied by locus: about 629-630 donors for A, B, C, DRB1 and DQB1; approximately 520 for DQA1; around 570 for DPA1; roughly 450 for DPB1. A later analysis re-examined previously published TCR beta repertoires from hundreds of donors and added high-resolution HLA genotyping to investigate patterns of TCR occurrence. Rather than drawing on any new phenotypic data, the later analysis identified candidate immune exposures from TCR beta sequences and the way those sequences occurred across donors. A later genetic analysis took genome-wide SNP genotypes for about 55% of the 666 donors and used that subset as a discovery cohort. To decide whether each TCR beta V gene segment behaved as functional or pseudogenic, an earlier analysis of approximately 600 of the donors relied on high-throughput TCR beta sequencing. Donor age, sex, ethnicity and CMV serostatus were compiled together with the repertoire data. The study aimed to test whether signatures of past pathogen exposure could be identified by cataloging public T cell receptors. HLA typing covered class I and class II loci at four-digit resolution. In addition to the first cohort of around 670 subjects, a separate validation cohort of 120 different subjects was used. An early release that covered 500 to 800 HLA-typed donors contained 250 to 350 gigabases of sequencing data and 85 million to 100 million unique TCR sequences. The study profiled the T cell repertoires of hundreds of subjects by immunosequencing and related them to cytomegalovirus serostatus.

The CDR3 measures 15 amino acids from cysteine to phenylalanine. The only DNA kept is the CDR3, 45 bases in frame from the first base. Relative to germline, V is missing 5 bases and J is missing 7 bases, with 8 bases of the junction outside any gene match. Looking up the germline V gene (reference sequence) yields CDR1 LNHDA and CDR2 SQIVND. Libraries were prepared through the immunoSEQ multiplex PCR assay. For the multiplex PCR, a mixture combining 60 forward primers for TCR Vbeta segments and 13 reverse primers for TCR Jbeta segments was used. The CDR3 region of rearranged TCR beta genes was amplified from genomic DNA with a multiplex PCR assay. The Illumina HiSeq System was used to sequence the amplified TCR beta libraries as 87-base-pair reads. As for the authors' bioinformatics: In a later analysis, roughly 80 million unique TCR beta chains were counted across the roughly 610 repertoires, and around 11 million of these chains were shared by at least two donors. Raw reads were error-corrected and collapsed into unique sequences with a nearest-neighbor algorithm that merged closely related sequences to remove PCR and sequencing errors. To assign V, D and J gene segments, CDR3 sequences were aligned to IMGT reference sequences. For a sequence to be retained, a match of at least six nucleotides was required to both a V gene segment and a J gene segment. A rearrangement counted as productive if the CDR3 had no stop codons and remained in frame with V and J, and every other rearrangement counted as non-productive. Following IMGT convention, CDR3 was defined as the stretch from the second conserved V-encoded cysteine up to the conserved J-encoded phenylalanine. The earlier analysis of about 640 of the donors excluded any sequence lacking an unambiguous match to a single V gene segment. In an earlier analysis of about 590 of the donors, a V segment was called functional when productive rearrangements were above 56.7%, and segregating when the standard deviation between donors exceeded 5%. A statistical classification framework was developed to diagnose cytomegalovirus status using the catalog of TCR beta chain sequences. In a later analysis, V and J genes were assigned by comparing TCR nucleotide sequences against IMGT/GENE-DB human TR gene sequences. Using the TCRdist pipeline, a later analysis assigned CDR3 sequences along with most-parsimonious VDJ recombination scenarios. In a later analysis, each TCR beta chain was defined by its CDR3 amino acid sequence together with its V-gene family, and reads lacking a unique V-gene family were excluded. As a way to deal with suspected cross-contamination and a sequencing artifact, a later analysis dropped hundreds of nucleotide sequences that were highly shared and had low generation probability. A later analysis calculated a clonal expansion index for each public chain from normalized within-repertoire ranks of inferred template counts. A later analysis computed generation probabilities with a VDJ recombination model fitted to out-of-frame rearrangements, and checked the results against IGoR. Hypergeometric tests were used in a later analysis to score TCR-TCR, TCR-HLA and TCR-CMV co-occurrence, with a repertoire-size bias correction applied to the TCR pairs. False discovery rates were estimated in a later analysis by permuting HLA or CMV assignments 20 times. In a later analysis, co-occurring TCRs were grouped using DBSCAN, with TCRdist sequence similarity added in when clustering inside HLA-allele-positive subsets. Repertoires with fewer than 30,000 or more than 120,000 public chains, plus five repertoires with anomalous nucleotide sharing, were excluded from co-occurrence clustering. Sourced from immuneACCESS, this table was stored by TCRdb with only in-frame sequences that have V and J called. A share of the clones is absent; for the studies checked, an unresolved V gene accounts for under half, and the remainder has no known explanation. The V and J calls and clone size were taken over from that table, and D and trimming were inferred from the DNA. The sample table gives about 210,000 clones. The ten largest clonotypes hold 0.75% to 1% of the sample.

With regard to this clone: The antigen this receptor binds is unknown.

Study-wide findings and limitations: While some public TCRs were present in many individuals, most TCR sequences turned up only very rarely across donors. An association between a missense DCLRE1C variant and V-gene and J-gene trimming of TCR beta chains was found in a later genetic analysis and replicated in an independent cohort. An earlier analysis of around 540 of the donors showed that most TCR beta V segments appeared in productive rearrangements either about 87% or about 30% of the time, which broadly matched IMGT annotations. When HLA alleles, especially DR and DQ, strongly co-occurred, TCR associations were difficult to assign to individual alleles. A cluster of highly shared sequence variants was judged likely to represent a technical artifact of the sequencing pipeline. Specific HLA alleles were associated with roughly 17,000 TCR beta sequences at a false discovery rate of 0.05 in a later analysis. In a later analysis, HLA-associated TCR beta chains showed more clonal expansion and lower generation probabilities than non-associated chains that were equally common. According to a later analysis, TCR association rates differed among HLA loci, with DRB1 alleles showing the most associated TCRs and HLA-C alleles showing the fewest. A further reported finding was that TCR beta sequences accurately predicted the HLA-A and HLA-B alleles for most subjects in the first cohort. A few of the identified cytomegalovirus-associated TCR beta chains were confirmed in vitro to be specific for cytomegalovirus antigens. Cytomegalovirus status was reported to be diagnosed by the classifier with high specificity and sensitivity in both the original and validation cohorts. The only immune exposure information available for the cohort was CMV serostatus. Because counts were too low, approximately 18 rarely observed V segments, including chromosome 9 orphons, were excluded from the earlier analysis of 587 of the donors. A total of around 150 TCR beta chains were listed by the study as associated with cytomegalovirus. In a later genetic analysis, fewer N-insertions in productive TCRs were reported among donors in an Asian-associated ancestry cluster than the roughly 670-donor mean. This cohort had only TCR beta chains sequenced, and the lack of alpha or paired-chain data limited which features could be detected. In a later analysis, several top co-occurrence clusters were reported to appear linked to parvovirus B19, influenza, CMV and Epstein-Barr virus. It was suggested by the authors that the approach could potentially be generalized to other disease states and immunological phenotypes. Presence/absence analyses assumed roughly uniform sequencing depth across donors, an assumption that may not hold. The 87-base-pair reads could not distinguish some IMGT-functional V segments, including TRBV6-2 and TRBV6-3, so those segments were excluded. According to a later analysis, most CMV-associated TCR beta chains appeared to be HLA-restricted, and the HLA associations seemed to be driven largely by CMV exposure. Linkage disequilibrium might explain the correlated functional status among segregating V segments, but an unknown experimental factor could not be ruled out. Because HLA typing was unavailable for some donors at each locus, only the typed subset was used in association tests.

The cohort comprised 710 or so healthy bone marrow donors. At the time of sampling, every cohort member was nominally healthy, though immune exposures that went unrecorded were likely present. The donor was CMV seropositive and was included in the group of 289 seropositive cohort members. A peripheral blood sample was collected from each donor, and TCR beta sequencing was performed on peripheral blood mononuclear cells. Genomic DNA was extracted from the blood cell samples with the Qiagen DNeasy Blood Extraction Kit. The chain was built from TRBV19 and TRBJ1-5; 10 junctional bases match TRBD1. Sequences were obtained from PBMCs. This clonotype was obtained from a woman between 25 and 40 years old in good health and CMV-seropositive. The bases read TGTGCCAGTAGTTATTCTGGGACAGGGGACCAGCCCCAGCATTTT. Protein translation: CASSYSGTGDQPQHF.